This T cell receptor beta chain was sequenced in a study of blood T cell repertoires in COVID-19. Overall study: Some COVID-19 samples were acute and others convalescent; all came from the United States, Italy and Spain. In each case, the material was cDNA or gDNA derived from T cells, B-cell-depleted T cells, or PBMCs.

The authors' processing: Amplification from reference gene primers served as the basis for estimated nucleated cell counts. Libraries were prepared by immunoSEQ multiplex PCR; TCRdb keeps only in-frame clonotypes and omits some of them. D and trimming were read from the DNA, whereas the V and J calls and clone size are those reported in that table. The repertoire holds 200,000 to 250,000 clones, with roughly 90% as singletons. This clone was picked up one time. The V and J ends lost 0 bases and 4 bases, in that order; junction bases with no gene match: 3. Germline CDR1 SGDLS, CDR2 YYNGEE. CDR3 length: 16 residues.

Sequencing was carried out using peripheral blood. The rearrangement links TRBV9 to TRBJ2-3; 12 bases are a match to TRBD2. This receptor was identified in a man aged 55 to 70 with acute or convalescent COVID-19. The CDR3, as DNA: TGTGCCAGCAGCGTAGCGACTAGCGGGAGCTCAGATACGCAGTATTTT. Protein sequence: CASSVATSGSSDTQYF.